This T cell receptor beta chain was retrieved from a study of T cell responses to AZD1222 COVID-19 vaccine. This clone has a single count. Its target is not known. Broader study findings: A reported finding is that nearly half of spike-specific TCRs target unmutated variant regions.

TCRdb's table, derived via immunoSEQ multiplex PCR, lists solely in-frame clones and lacks some. The sample records about 120,000 clones, 80% to 90% being singletons. The sequencing used peripheral blood, collected on day 0 of AZD1222 vaccination. This receptor was obtained from an adult in good health.

The CDR3 sequence: CASGFYEQYF. The CDR3 nucleotides are TGTGCCAGCGGCTTCTACGAGCAGTACTTC. This chain joins TRBV9 and TRBJ2-7; D not certain. CDR3 length: 10 residues. Per the germline V gene, CDR1 is SGDLS and CDR2 is YYNGEE. V lost 7 bases to trimming and J lost 3 bases, with 5 bases between them.